A selection of T cell receptor beta chains follows, all from one sample in a study of preoperative IRX-2 immunotherapy in early breast cancer. Some clones are missing from TCRdb's copy, which holds only in-frame ones; the method was immunoSEQ multiplex PCR. The table has tens of thousands of clones, 83% seen once. Source: lymph node tissue, taken from a patient treated with IRX-2 immunotherapy. These receptors all stem from a human donor with breast cancer. The CDR3 runs from the conserved cysteine through the conserved F or W. D genes are given only for firm matches. Rows give clone size only sometimes, using once, few, many, or a class for an expanded clone.

>-|TRBV19|TRBJ1-1|-
TGTGCCAGTAGTTATACAGGATCGGCTTTCTTT
CASSYTGSAFF
>-|TRBV6-8|TRBJ1-4|-
TGTGCCAGCAGTGCCCTCAGGAGAGGGGAGGGGAAACTGTTTTTT
CASSALRRGEGKLFF
>-|TRBV15|TRBJ1-1|few
TGTGCCACCAGCAGACTCAAGACAGCGATGAACACTGAAGCTTTCTTT
CATSRLKTAMNTEAFF
>-|TRBV29-1|TRBJ1-1|-
TGCAGCGTTGTCCGCCGGACGAACACTGAAGCTTTCTTT
CSVVRRTNTEAFF
>-|TRBV30|TRBJ1-4|-
TGTGCCTGGAGTCCGCTTTCTGAAAAACTGTTTTTT
CAWSPLSEKLFF
>-|TRBV9|TRBJ1-2|-
TGTGCCAGCAGCGTAGTGGCAGGGATAAACTATGGCTACACCTTC
CASSVVAGINYGYTF
>TRBD1|TRBV2|TRBJ1-3|-
TGTGCCAGCAGCAATTCGGAGGGGGCAGGAAACACCATATATTTT
CASSNSEGAGNTIYF
>-|TRBV5-1|TRBJ2-1|-
TGCGCCAGCAGCCAAGATCGTGGGGGGCGGTTTGACAATGAGCAGTTCTTC
CASSQDRGGRFDNEQFF
>-|TRBV28|TRBJ1-1|-
TGTGCCAGCAGTTTGCTAGGGGGAGCGGGGGAAGCTTTCTTT
CASSLLGGAGEAFF
>-|TRBV19|TRBJ2-3|once
TGTGCCAGTAGTCGAGGGAGGGGGGGTACGCAGTATTTT
CASSRGRGGTQYF
>-|TRBV22-1|TRBJ2-1|-
TGTGCCAGCAGTTATAGCGGGAGTCTCGGTTACAATGAGCAGTTCTTC
CASSYSGSLGYNEQFF
>TRBD1|TRBV19|TRBJ2-3|-
TGTGCCAGTAGTACGACAGGGGAGAGGACAGATACGCAGTATTTT
CASSTTGERTDTQYF
>-|TRBV7-5|TRBJ2-1|-
TGTGCCAGCAGCCAAGTCCCAGGGGGAGACGAAGAGCAGTTCTTC
CASSQVPGGDEEQFF
>-|TRBV7-5|TRBJ1-5|-
TGTGCCAGCAGCCGAGACACACTAGTTCAGCCCCAGCATTTT
CASSRDTLVQPQHF
>-|TRBV28|TRBJ2-7|once
TGTGCCAGCAGTTTATGGTGGCAGTTTAGCTACGAGCAGTACTTC
CASSLWWQFSYEQYF
>TRBD2|TRBV5-1|TRBJ2-1|-
TGCGCCAGCAGCTTACGATCTGGGGCTAGCGGGAGCAGTGAGCAGTTCTTC
CASSLRSGASGSSEQFF
>-|TRBV18|TRBJ2-4|-
TGTGCCAGCTCACCACCGAGCGCGGACGGCCTAGCCAAAAACATTCAGTACTTC
CASSPPSADGLAKNIQYF
>-|TRBV15|TRBJ2-3|-
TGTGCCACCAGCAGAGACCCCGCCGGCGGGAGCACAGATACGCAGTATTTT
CATSRDPAGGSTDTQYF
>-|TRBV6-8|TRBJ2-2|-
TGTGCCAGCAGCTTTCTACAGAACACCGGGGAGCTGTTTTTT
CASSFLQNTGELFF
>-|TRBV5-1|TRBJ1-1|-
TGCGCCAGCAGCCGACAGGCTATGAACACTGAAGCTTTCTTT
CASSRQAMNTEAFF
>-|TRBV6-8|TRBJ1-1|medium-sized
TGTGCCAGCAGTAATACAGGGAGCACTGAAGCTTTCTTT
CASSNTGSTEAFF
>-|TRBV2|TRBJ1-4|-
TGTGCCAGCAGCCGGGATAAAGGGTTGGGAAAACTGTTTTTT
CASSRDKGLGKLFF
>TRBD2|TRBV30|TRBJ2-3|-
TGTGCCTGGAGTGTAATAGGAATGGCTAGCGGGGGGGCTAGAGATACGCAGTATTTT
CAWSVIGMASGGARDTQYF